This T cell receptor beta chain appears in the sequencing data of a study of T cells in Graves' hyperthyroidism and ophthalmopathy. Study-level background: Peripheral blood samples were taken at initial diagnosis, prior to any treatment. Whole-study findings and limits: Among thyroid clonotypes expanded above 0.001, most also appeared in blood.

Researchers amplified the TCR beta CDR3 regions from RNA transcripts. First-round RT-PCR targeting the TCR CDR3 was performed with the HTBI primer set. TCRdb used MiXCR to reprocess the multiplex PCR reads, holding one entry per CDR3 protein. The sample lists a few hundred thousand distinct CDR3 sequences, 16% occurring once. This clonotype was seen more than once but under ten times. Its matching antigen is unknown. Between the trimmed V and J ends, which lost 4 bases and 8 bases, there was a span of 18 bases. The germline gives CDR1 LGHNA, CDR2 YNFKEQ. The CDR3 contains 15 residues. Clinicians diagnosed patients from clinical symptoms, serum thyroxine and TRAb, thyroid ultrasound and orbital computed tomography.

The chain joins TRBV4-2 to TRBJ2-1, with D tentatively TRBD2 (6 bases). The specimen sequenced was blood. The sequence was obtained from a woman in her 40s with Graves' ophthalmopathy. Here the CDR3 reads CASSRNLEGWDEQFF. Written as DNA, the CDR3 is TGTGCCAGCAGCCGCAACCTGGAGGGGTGGGATGAGCAGTTCTTC.